Below, 29 T cell receptor beta chains from the same sample are listed, as sequenced in a study of T cell repertoires in cytomegalovirus infection. Their antigens are not known. MiXCR, run by TCRdb on the reads, gives a single entry per CDR3 protein. The sample gives hundreds of thousands of distinct CDR3 sequences, 30% to 40% of which show up once; roughly a sixth is in the top ten. Specimen: cultured PBMCs, collected from culture after CMV antigen stimulation. These receptors were obtained from a human donor in good health (CMV status not recorded). Some clones in this sample may be carry-over from other donors' samples.

In this sample, this clonotype turned up a few times. This chain uses TRBV7-9 with TRBJ1-1; D possibly corresponds to TRBD1 (6 bases). This CDR3 contains 14 residues. From germline, CDR1 is SEHNR and CDR2 FQNEAQ (reference sequence). V lost 5 bases, J lost 3 bases, and 13 bases lay in between. DNA of the CDR3: TGTGCCAGCAGCCCAAGGACAGACCACACTGAAGCTTTCTTT. This sequence encodes CASSPRTDHTEAFF.

The V gene is TRBV6-6, the J gene TRBJ2-2; D possibly corresponds to TRBD2 (6 bases). CDR3 length: 15 residues. V shed 3 bases and J shed 7 bases, with 15 bases lying between them. CDR1 is MNHNY and CDR2 is SVGAGI in the germline V gene (reference sequence). The CDR3 nucleotides read TGTGCCAGCAGTTATTCCCGGACGGGGGACGGGGAGCTGTTTTTT. This translates into CASSYSRTGDGELFF.

The chain recombines TRBV6-6 with TRBJ2-7, with a possible D match to TRBD2 (6 bases). The germline V gene has CDR1 MNHNY and CDR2 SVGAGI (reference sequence). V was shortened by 7 bases and J by 0 bases, with 13 bases between the two germline ends. The CDR3 has 14 residues. As DNA, the CDR3 is TGTGCCAGCACCGGACTATCAAGCTCCTACGAGCAGTACTTC. Translating gives CASTGLSSSYEQYF.

This clonotype was seen more than once but under ten times. The J gene is TRBJ2-7, the V gene TRBV28; D gene unclear. This CDR3 contains 11 residues. Germline assignment: CDR1 MDHEN and CDR2 SYDVKM. V was clipped by 4 bases and J by 6 bases, with 7 bases between them. DNA of the CDR3: TGTGCCAGCAGTTCGGTTGGCGAGCAGTACTTC. This gives the protein CASSSVGEQYF.

The rearrangement joins TRBV6-5 to TRBJ1-1; D is possibly TRBD1 (5 bases). The V and J ends lost 5 bases and 2 bases respectively, with 12 bases between them. The CDR3 consists of 14 residues. Germline V CDR1 and CDR2: MNHEY, SVGAGI. The CDR3 here is CASSTRAGNTEAFF. CDR3 in DNA: TGTGCCAGCAGTACCAGGGCAGGAAACACTGAAGCTTTCTTT.

This chain connects TRBV5-4 to TRBJ1-2; D may be TRBD1 (5 bases). V was trimmed by 2 bases and J by 4 bases, leaving 15 bases between them. The CDR3 length is 15 residues. Germline V gives CDR1 SGHNT, CDR2 YYREEE (reference sequence). The CDR3 coding sequence is TGTGCCAGCAGCTTATCCGGGGGACTGCCCTATGGCTACACCTTC. Amino acid sequence: CASSLSGGLPYGYTF.

The chain links TRBV4-1 to TRBJ2-1; 9 bases line up with TRBD2. The CDR3 length is 18 residues. J lost 3 bases, V lost 0 bases, and 9 bases had no gene match. Germline V lookup: CDR1 MGHRA, CDR2 YSYEKL. Here the CDR3 reads CASSQEGLAGYGYNEQFF. The DNA for the CDR3 is TGCGCCAGCAGCCAAGAAGGGCTAGCGGGATATGGCTACAATGAGCAGTTCTTC.

The chain carries TRBV10-3 and TRBJ2-1; D might be TRBD2 (6 bases). Germline V gives CDR1 ENHRY, CDR2 SYGVKD. The ends were cut back, 9 bases at V and 7 bases at J, with 13 bases in the middle. This CDR3 spans 12 amino acids. The CDR3 bases are TGTGCCATAGCTAGCGATGCAAATGAGCAGTTCTTC. Its protein product is CAIASDANEQFF.

This clonotype turned up a few times. The chain joins TRBV20-1 to TRBJ2-5; D remains unclear. Germline-derived CDR1 and CDR2 are DFQATT and SNEGSKA (reference sequence). The CDR3 length is 15 residues. The V and J ends lost 4 bases and 0 bases respectively, with 15 bases between them. CDR3 in DNA: TGCAGTGCTAATGATGGTTCAAAGTACCAAGAGACCCAGTACTTC. Translation gives CSANDGSKYQETQYF.

The J gene is TRBJ2-3, the V gene TRBV5-4; no definite D call. Trimming pared 4 bases from V and 4 bases from J, leaving 7 bases between. This CDR3 contains 12 residues. CDR1 and CDR2 from the germline V gene are SGHNT and YYREEE (reference sequence). The DNA of the CDR3 is TGTGCCAGCAGCCGTGGTCCAGATACGCAGTATTTT. Protein: CASSRGPDTQYF.

This clonotype has just one count. The V call is TRBV27, the J call TRBJ2-2, with D hard to call. CDR1 and CDR2 (germline): MNHEY, SMNVEV (reference sequence). The CDR3 runs to 10 residues. The V gene lost 7 bases and the J gene lost 5 bases, with 2 bases spanning the gap. DNA for the CDR3: TGTGCCAGCAAAACCGGGGAGCTGTTTTTT. It translates to CASKTGELFF.

The genes are TRBV27 and TRBJ1-5; possible D gene TRBD1, 6 bases. The ends were cut back, 4 bases at V and 2 bases at J, with 12 bases in the middle. Germline-derived CDR1 and CDR2 are MNHEY and SMNVEV (reference sequence). This CDR3 has 15 amino acids. CDR3 region: CASSSWGGGNQPQHF. The DNA for the CDR3 is TGTGCCAGCAGTTCCTGGGGGGGCGGCAATCAGCCCCAGCATTTT.

The rearrangement links TRBV6-5 to TRBJ1-2, with 9 bases matching TRBD1. The CDR3 sequence is 15 residues long. After removal of 5 bases from V and 8 bases from J, the junction contained 12 bases not matched to a gene. Germline V lookup: CDR1 MNHEY, CDR2 SVGAGI. The chain's CDR3 is CASSPGQGRVGGYTF. In DNA, the CDR3 is TGTGCCAGCAGTCCTGGACAGGGGAGGGTGGGGGGCTACACCTTC.

This chain connects TRBV7-9 to TRBJ2-7; D is perhaps TRBD2 (5 bases). The CDR3 extends over 13 amino acids. Germline lookup yields CDR1 SEHNR and CDR2 FQNEAQ (reference sequence). Deletions cut 0 bases from V and 5 bases from J, with 8 bases between. CDR3 residues: CASSLAGADEQYF. CDR3 coding DNA: TGTGCCAGCAGCTTAGCGGGAGCGGACGAGCAGTACTTC.

This sequence joins TRBV5-8 and TRBJ1-5, with D possibly being TRBD1 (5 bases). The germline CDR1 and CDR2 sequences are SGHTS and YDEGEE. Trimming took off 4 bases at V and 0 bases at J, with 17 bases between the two ends. This CDR3 is built from 17 residues. CDR3 sequence (DNA): TGTGCCAGCAGCCTAGTTTGGGGGAGGGATAGCAATCAGCCCCAGCATTTT. The encoded protein is CASSLVWGRDSNQPQHF.

This rearrangement joins TRBV6-1 to TRBJ1-1; D is unclear. The germline CDR1 and CDR2 sequences are MNHNS and SASEGT. V was clipped by 5 bases and J by 6 bases, with 13 bases between them. The CDR3 is 13 amino acids. The CDR3 nucleotides read TGTGCCAGCAGTCGACCCAATGGGGCTGAAGCTTTCTTT. It is translated as CASSRPNGAEAFF.

J is TRBJ2-7 and V is TRBV15, with 11 positions matching TRBD2. J was trimmed by 0 bases and V by 3 bases; bases with no gene match: 7. Germline V gives CDR1 LNHNV, CDR2 YYDKDF (reference sequence). CDR3 length: 17 amino acids. The CDR3 DNA follows: TGTGCCACCAGCAGTCCCCCGACTAGCGGGGACTCCTACGAGCAGTACGTC. Translation: CATSSPPTSGDSYEQYV.

The chain is built from TRBV27 and TRBJ1-4; no firm D call. The ends were cut back, 4 bases at V and 7 bases at J, with 16 bases in the middle. The CDR3 extends over 15 amino acids. Germline CDR1 MNHEY, CDR2 SMNVEV (reference sequence). CDR3 in DNA: TGTGCCAGCAGTTCCTACCGACAAGGTTCTGAAAAACTGTTTTTT. This encodes CASSSYRQGSEKLFF.

The chain couples TRBV13 to TRBJ2-2, with 7 bases identical to TRBD2. The CDR3 has 16 residues. The J segment lost 7 bases and the V segment lost 3 bases, leaving 11 bases of the junction unmatched. CDR1 PRHDT and CDR2 FYEKMQ come from the germline V gene (reference sequence). DNA of the CDR3: TGTGCCAGCAGCTTGACGAGCGGGAAACGGGTCGGGGAGCTGTTTTTT. This translates into CASSLTSGKRVGELFF.

The chain recombines TRBV12-3 or TRBV12-4 with TRBJ2-5; 13 bases are shared with TRBD2. The V segment lost 7 bases and the J segment 6 bases; nucleotides outside the gene matches: 11. CDR3 length: 16 amino acids. The CDR3 sequence is CASITDGTSGVQTQYF. CDR3 nucleotide sequence: TGTGCCAGCATCACAGACGGGACTAGCGGGGTTCAGACCCAGTACTTC.

The chain employs TRBV6-6 and TRBJ2-2, with TRBD2 matching over 9 bases. The CDR3 is 16 amino acids. V was clipped by 5 bases and J by 7 bases; unmatched bases: 11. From germline, CDR1 is MNHNY and CDR2 SVGAGI (reference sequence). The CDR3 DNA reads TGTGCCAGCAGTAGTGCTAGCGGGACCGCGCACGGGGAGCTGTTTTTT. Translated, it gives CASSSASGTAHGELFF.

This clonotype appeared a few times. CDR3 amino acids: CASSIRVLGPNTEAFF. The DNA for the CDR3 is TGTGCCAGTAGTATAAGGGTTCTGGGTCCGAACACTGAAGCTTTCTTT. The chain uses TRBV19 and TRBJ1-1, with D unclear. The CDR3 consists of 16 residues. Trimming shortened V by 2 bases and J by 1 base, and 14 bases separated the two germline ends. Germline V gives CDR1 LNHDA, CDR2 SQIVND (reference sequence).

This clonotype was detected ten times or more. The J gene is TRBJ2-5, the V gene TRBV6-2 or TRBV6-3; D unresolved. Germline CDR1 and CDR2: MNHEY and SVGEGT. The CDR3 consists of 12 residues. V shed 5 bases and J shed 6 bases, with 10 bases lying between them. CDR3 bases: TGTGCCAGCAGTCTCCTCGGAAAGACCCAGTACTTC. Its translation: CASSLLGKTQYF.

This clonotype was picked up a small number of times. This chain links TRBV4-1 with TRBJ2-7; D unresolved. This CDR3 contains 14 residues. Trimming removed 0 bases from V and 4 bases from J, with 10 bases in between. The germline V gene encodes CDR1 MGHRA and CDR2 YSYEKL. The CDR3 loop is CASSQDRTNYEQYF. The CDR3 nucleotides read TGCGCCAGCAGCCAAGATCGAACTAATTACGAGCAGTACTTC.

The chain links TRBV12-3 or TRBV12-4 to TRBJ2-1; possibly TRBD1 or TRBD2 for D (6 bases each). This CDR3 is 16 amino acids long. V dropped 6 bases and J dropped 7 bases, with 22 bases sitting between them. The CDR3 DNA sequence: TGTGCCAGCAGGCTCGGGGGCGAAGGATTATGGAATGAGCAGTTCTTC. Its translation is CASRLGGEGLWNEQFF.

This clonotype was counted a few times. The chain couples TRBV7-8 to TRBJ2-1; possibly TRBD2 for D (6 bases). The germline CDR1 and CDR2 sequences are SGHVS and FQNEAQ. This CDR3 is built from 16 residues. V gave up 4 bases and J gave up 4 bases, with 17 bases separating them. CDR3 sequence reads: CASSSPGVKGYNEQFF. As DNA, the CDR3 is TGTGCCAGCAGCTCCCCGGGGGTTAAGGGATACAATGAGCAGTTCTTC.

The CDR3 coding sequence is TGCGCCAGCAGCCAAGGGGCCAGGGGGTATAATTCACCCCTCCACTTT. Translated, it gives CASSQGARGYNSPLHF. The chain combines TRBV4-3 with TRBJ1-6, with 7 nucleotides matching TRBD1. CDR3 length: 16 residues. The V gene end was trimmed by 1 base and the J gene end by 4 bases; junction bases not matched to a gene: 4. Germline CDR1 reads LGHNA; CDR2 reads YSLEER.

This clonotype was seen more than once but under ten times. V gene TRBV10-2 combines with J gene TRBJ2-7, with 7 bases fitting TRBD2. The trim removed 4 bases at V and 3 bases at J, leaving 0 bases unmatched. Germline loops: CDR1 WSHSY, CDR2 SAAADI. This CDR3 has 12 residues. DNA of the CDR3: TGCGCCAGCAGTGCTAGCGGCTACGAGCAGTACGTC. Translating it yields CASSASGYEQYV.

This clonotype appeared a few times. The chain recombines TRBV20-1 with TRBJ1-2; no definite D call. The CDR3 is made up of 15 amino acids. With 0 bases removed from V and 4 bases from J, the gap between germline ends came to 15 bases. The germline V gene has CDR1 DFQATT and CDR2 SNEGSKA (reference sequence). CDR3 coding DNA: TGCAGTGCTAGAGAGTCGGTTCCCGATAGCTATGGCTACACCTTC. It translates to CSARESVPDSYGYTF.